This TCR beta chain was sequenced during a study of blood T cell repertoires in COVID-19 (dated by TCRdb to the early 2020s). Broadly, across the study: The collaborator samples originated in the United States, Italy and Spain and spanned the acute and convalescent phases of COVID-19. The prospective study material was composed of cDNA or gDNA derived from T cells, B-cell-depleted T cells, or PBMCs. Deeply sampled blood TCRbeta repertoires from subjects exposed to, actively infected with, or recovered from COVID-19 were included in the dataset. A freely available public database, intended as a resource for researchers studying the immune response to SARS-CoV-2, is where the repertoires were released. Samples were obtained from the ongoing ImmuneRACE study (first 160 participants) and from 1,254 subjects provided by 6 global collaborators. Nearly every sample came with metadata listing a de-identified subject ID, COVID-19 status, age in years and sex. Where available, HLA class I and class II types were obtained from metadata supplied by the sample provider rather than from assay-based typing. Results and caveats for the whole study, not just this receptor: The quantity of clinical and demographic metadata differed by source and by participant and was supplied without curation.

TCRbeta CDR3 regions were amplified from genomic DNA by means of the immunoSEQ Assay, a bias-controlled multiplex PCR. From the authors' description of their analysis: Within the assay, amplification of reference gene primers was used to estimate how many nucleated cells each sample contained. To quantify the absolute abundance of each unique TCRbeta CDR3 rearrangement, sequence reads were collapsed and filtered. For each sample, productive Simpson clonality was calculated by taking the square root of Simpson's diversity index across productive rearrangements. Drawn from immuneACCESS, this table holds only the in-frame rearrangements with V and J called that TCRdb kept. Clones are partly lost; checked studies trace under half to an unresolved V gene and leave the rest unexplained. Clone size and V and J calls were adopted from that table, with D and trimming inferred from the DNA. The sample table records hundreds of thousands of clones; approximately 88% of these occur just once. Clones ranked in the top ten supply around 10% of the sample.

The CDR3 starts with the cysteine, ends with the phenylalanine, and has 18 residues. Only the CDR3 region is kept as DNA, spanning 54 bases read in frame from base 1. Relative to germline, V is 0 bases shorter and J is 0 bases shorter, with 16 bases between their ends. CDR1 SGDLS and CDR2 YYNGEE were looked up in the germline V gene. Regarding this clone: Its specific antigen is unknown. Nothing much larger sits one base from this clone, and base qualities are not available.

Participants in the prospective study were aged 18 to 89 years, lived in about two dozen United States geographic areas, and enrolled through a virtual design. In the prospective study, participants were assigned to cohorts based on the clinical history participants reported in a screening survey and a study questionnaire. Recovered participants in ImmuneRACE Cohort 3 were defined as having two consecutive negative NP/OP PCR tests, clearance from a healthcare professional, or resolution of symptoms. In the prospective study, mobile phlebotomists collected whole blood, serum and a nasopharyngeal or oropharyngeal swab from each participant. Over an approximately 2-month period, participants in the prospective study had the option of providing additional blood draws and questionnaires. Before DNA extraction, blood samples from the prospective study were shipped at room temperature or frozen.

Source material: PBMCs or T cells enriched from blood (not recorded which). The sequence is built from TRBV9 and TRBJ1-3; the D gene assignment is ambiguous. The receptor was isolated from a woman aged 18-29 years who had recovered from COVID-19. The CDR3 loop reads CASSVAGQADHSGNTIYF. The DNA sequence is TGTGCCAGCAGCGTAGCTGGGCAGGCCGACCACTCTGGAAACACCATATATTTT.